The present entry profiles one T cell receptor beta chain with its context. Its antigen is as yet unknown. Unmatched junction bases numbered 6, after V lost 8 bases and J lost 4 bases. This CDR3 contains 13 residues. Germline CDR1 MNHEY, CDR2 SVGAGI. The sample originates from a study of graft-versus-host responses after intestinal transplantation. Background on the study: Multivisceral, liver-intestinal, or isolated intestinal transplants were received by the recipients.

Study results and caveats: GvH clonotypes were identified within recipient marrow, with a subset emerging first in ileum or blood.

Using immunoSEQ multiplex PCR, the repertoire was profiled, and TCRdb retains in-frame clones only, with some absent. The top ten hold over 0.1% of the sample, which has 85,000 to 100,000 clones, under 90% seen once. The sequence was obtained from a human donor who received an intestinal transplant. Sequences were derived from unstimulated CD4+ T cells sorted from spleen or lymph node cells, sampled before intestinal transplant. The chain joins TRBV6-5 to TRBJ1-2, with 8 bases identical to TRBD1. This CDR3 is CASLRTGTYGYTF. In DNA form, the CDR3 reads TGTGCCAGCCTGCGGACAGGGACCTATGGCTACACCTTC.